The present entry profiles one T cell receptor (beta chain) with its context. What it recognizes is unknown. This record belongs to a study of OX40 agonist ivuxolimab in advanced cancers. Study-level information: The patients received agonistic anti-OX40 (CD134) antibody ivuxolimab. Therapy given before enrollment (anti-PD-1, anti-PD-L1 or anti-CTLA-4) was allowed, and 40% to 50% had some. Findings of the study overall: Blood T cells, both CD4+ and CD8+, expanded clonally by week 6 at 0.1 to 3.0 mg/kg. On average, CD8+ T cells showed a greater number of expanded clones than CD4+.

Produced via immunoSEQ multiplex PCR; TCRdb's table is partial and in-frame only. The table includes some 83,000 clones, more than 70% detected once. The CDR3 runs 15 residues. J was trimmed by 0 bases and V by 5 bases; bases with no gene match: 6. CDR1 MNHNY and CDR2 SVGAGI come from the germline V gene (reference sequence). This material consisted of CD4+ or CD8+ T cells sorted from blood, taken in a trial of the OX40 agonist ivuxolimab. The sequence was collected from an adult with an advanced solid tumor such as melanoma, head and neck, liver or kidney cancer. The genes are TRBV6-6 and TRBJ1-2; 7 nucleotides agree with TRBD1. CDR3 in amino acids: CASSAQGVSNYGYTF. The CDR3 nucleotides are TGTGCCAGCAGTGCCCAGGGGGTCTCTAACTATGGCTACACCTTC.